The 14 T cell receptor beta chains in this list originate from one sample, sequenced in a study of T cells in Graves' hyperthyroidism and ophthalmopathy. What was amplified from RNA transcripts were TCR beta CDR3 regions. During a first-round RT-PCR of the TCR CDR3, the HTBI primer set was used. TCRdb fed the multiplex PCR reads into MiXCR, producing one record per CDR3 protein. The table records roughly 300,000 distinct CDR3 sequences, 20% to 25% of them present only once. Source material: blood. The receptors stem from a woman aged 50 to 60 with Graves' hyperthyroidism.

Remarks on this clonotype: Being one base from a much bigger clone, this may be a read error. The V gene is TRBV5-1, the J gene TRBJ2-1; 13 nucleotides line up with TRBD2. CDR3 length equals 16 residues. The germline gives CDR1 SGHRS, CDR2 YFSETQ. The trim removed 4 bases at V and 12 bases at J, leaving 13 bases unmatched. The CDR3 sequence is CASSPRTSGGIDGQFF. The CDR3 DNA reads as TGCGCCAGCAGCCCCCGGACTAGCGGGGGTATCGATGGGCAGTTCTTC.

This clonotype showed up many times. This chain uses TRBV6-5 with TRBJ2-6; 8 nucleotides align to TRBD2. V shed 2 bases, J shed 9 bases, and the junction held 12 bases outside the gene matches. Germline V CDR1 and CDR2: MNHEY, SVGAGI. The CDR3 consists of 17 residues. The CDR3 bases are TGTGCCAGCAGTTACGGGTTTAGCGGGGTCGTTGGCAACGTCCTGACTTTC. Translated, it gives CASSYGFSGVVGNVLTF.

At least ten counts were recorded for this clonotype. This chain links TRBV11-3 with TRBJ2-2; TRBD2 aligns across 7 bases. Trimming cost V 5 bases and J 0 bases; bases outside gene matches: 9. CDR3 length: 17 residues. Looked up from germline, CDR1 is SGHNT and CDR2 is YENEEA. CDR3: CASSKVSGLTNTGELFF. The DNA of the CDR3 is TGTGCCAGCAGCAAGGTGTCGGGACTAACGAACACCGGGGAGCTGTTTTTT.

This chain links TRBV27 with TRBJ2-7; the D gene is possibly TRBD1 (6 bases). The ends were cut back, 2 bases at V and 9 bases at J, with 23 bases in the middle. CDR1 MNHEY and CDR2 SMNVEV come from the germline V gene (reference sequence). CDR3 length: 16 residues. The CDR3 protein is CASSLRTGQGFTRQYF. CDR3 in DNA: TGTGCCAGCAGTTTAAGGACGGGACAAGGATTTACAAGGCAGTACTTC.

This clonotype appeared many times. This sequence joins TRBV28 and TRBJ1-1; D unclear. The germline gives CDR1 MDHEN, CDR2 SYDVKM. Trimming cost V 4 bases and J 3 bases, with 0 bases left between them. CDR3 length: 10 amino acids. The CDR3 spells CASSYTEAFF. CDR3 nucleotide sequence: TGTGCCAGCAGTTACACTGAAGCTTTCTTT. The variable domain in full, with the rest retrieved from reference TRBV28 and TRBJ1-1, is DVKVTQSSRYLVKRTGEKVFLECVQDMDHENMFWYRQDPGLGLRLIYFSYDVKMKEKGDIPEGYSVSREKKERFSLILESASTNQTSMYLCASSYTEAFFGQGTRLTVV.

This clonotype was seen ten or more times. The chain couples TRBV29-1 to TRBJ2-1; 9 bases line up with TRBD1. Per germline, CDR1 SQVTM and CDR2 ANQGSEA. The V segment lost 4 bases and the J segment 8 bases; nucleotides outside the gene matches: 15. CDR3 length equals 16 residues. CDR3 in DNA: TGCAGCGTTGGGGAGATTGGGGGACAGGGTTTACATGAGCAGTTCTTC. Protein product: CSVGEIGGQGLHEQFF.

This clonotype has a handful of counts. The chain joins TRBV20-1 to TRBJ1-1; tentative D call: TRBD1 (5 bases). CDR3 length: 12 residues. Germline lookup yields CDR1 DFQATT and CDR2 SNEGSKA (reference sequence). Deletions cut 4 bases from V and 7 bases from J, with 13 bases between. The CDR3 region has the DNA TGCAGTGCTAACCCAGGGTGGGGTGAAGCTTTCTTT. The encoded protein is CSANPGWGEAFF.

This clonotype was seen a handful of times. The rearrangement links TRBV7-9 to TRBJ1-5, with D unresolved. The CDR3 sequence is 18 residues long. Germline V gives CDR1 SEHNR, CDR2 FQNEAQ (reference sequence). Deletions cut 1 base from V and 0 bases from J, with 16 bases between. In DNA, the CDR3 is TGTGCCAGCAGCTTAGAGGGTTGGGGAGGGATTAGCAATCAGCCCCAGCATTTT. Its translation is CASSLEGWGGISNQPQHF.

This chain links TRBV6-5 with TRBJ2-4; D not certain. Germline assignment: CDR1 MNHEY and CDR2 SVGAGI. This CDR3 contains 16 residues. V gave up 0 bases and J gave up 0 bases, with 9 bases separating them. The CDR3 DNA reads TGTGCCAGCAGTTACTCACAGTGGCTAGCCAAAAACATTCAGTACTTC. It is translated as CASSYSQWLAKNIQYF.

The J gene is TRBJ1-6, the V gene TRBV2, with no clear D. Trimming shortened V by 2 bases and J by 10 bases, and 12 bases separated the two germline ends. CDR1 SNHLY and CDR2 FYNNEI come from the germline V gene. CDR3 length: 14 amino acids. CDR3 sequence reads: CASSEFRERSPLHF. DNA for the CDR3: TGTGCCAGCAGTGAATTTCGGGAAAGATCACCCCTCCACTTT.

The table lists this clonotype with many counts. J is TRBJ1-6 and V is TRBV24-1; 7 bases agree with TRBD1. From germline, CDR1 is KGHDR and CDR2 SFDVKD. CDR3 length: 14 amino acids. After removal of 9 bases from V and 6 bases from J, the junction contained 7 bases not matched to a gene. CDR3 sequence (DNA): TGTGCCACCCCTGGCAGGGGGGGTAATTCACCCCTCCACTTT. Protein sequence: CATPGRGGNSPLHF.

The chain carries TRBV6-5 and TRBJ1-5; D is ambiguous. The germline CDR1 and CDR2 sequences are MNHEY and SVGAGI. The CDR3 contains 15 residues. Trimming took 0 bases from V and 9 from J, leaving 15 bases between them. This chain's CDR3 is CASSYSTPRQSPQHF. CDR3 DNA sequence: TGTGCCAGCAGTTACTCGACGCCGCGTCAGTCGCCCCAGCATTTT.

This clonotype came up many times. This chain's CDR3 is CASSSAGLGETQYF. DNA for the CDR3: TGTGCCAGCAGTTCCGCAGGGTTAGGGGAGACCCAGTACTTC. This sequence joins TRBV27 and TRBJ2-5; D may be TRBD1 (5 bases). Per the germline V gene, CDR1 is MNHEY and CDR2 is SMNVEV (reference sequence). Trimming took 4 bases from V and 5 from J, leaving 14 bases between them. The CDR3 totals 14 residues.

This clonotype was counted ten times or more. The chain has TRBV7-2 and TRBJ2-7; weak D call: TRBD2 (6 bases). With 0 bases removed from V and 2 bases from J, the gap between germline ends came to 14 bases. Germline CDR1 reads SGHTA; CDR2 reads FQGNSA. This CDR3 has 16 residues. CDR3 residues: CASSLASGGFTYEQYF. CDR3 bases: TGTGCCAGCAGCTTAGCTAGTGGGGGGTTTACCTACGAGCAGTACTTC.